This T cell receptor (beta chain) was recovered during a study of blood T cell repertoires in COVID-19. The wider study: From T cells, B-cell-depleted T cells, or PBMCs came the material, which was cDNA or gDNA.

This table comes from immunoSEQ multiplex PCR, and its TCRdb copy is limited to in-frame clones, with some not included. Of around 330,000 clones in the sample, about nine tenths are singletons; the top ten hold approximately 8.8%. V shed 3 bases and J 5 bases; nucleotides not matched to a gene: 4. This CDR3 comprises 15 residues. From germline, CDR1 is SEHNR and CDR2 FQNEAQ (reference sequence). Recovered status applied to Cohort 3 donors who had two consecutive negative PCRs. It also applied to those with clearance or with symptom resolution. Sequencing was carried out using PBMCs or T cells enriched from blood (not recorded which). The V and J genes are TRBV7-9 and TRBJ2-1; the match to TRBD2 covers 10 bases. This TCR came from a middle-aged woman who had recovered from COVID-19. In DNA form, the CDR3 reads TGTGCCAGCAGCTTGAGCGGGGGGGCTCACAATGAGCAGTTCTTC. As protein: CASSLSGGAHNEQFF.